The clone carrying this TCR beta chain came up a few times. Its matching antigen is unknown. These data are taken from a study of T-cell reconstitution after alpha-beta-depleted transplantation in children. Notes on the study in general: At around two months after transplant, the alpha-beta T cells were reportedly derived from several hundred expanded clones that came from non-depleted graft cells. Newly produced T cells mostly provided counts and TCRbeta diversity after one year, as hyperexpanded clones declined. In some patients, recipient T cells and intrathymic progenitors surviving conditioning explained high day-60 diversity.

Library preparation (for TCRbeta) was performed with unique molecular identifiers. TCRdb called the PCR reads again in MiXCR, with one record for every CDR3 protein. The top ten hold around 13% of the sample, which has around 490,000 distinct CDR3 sequences, about an eighth seen once. This CDR3 is 11 amino acids long. V lost 4 bases and J 8 bases, leaving 7 bases between the germline ends. The germline CDR1 and CDR2 sequences are SGHDT and YYEEEE. This chain uses TRBV5-6 with TRBJ2-1; tentatively, D is TRBD1 or TRBD2 (5 bases each). The source was PBMCs, mostly from graft donor cells, collected 180 days after TCRalphabeta/CD19-depleted stem cell transplant. The receptor comes from a female patient aged 2 to 10 who had a stem cell transplant for aplastic anemia, so the T cells may come from the graft donor. The DNA of the CDR3 is TGTGCCAGCAGCCGGGACGATGAGCAGTTCTTC. As protein: CASSRDDEQFF.